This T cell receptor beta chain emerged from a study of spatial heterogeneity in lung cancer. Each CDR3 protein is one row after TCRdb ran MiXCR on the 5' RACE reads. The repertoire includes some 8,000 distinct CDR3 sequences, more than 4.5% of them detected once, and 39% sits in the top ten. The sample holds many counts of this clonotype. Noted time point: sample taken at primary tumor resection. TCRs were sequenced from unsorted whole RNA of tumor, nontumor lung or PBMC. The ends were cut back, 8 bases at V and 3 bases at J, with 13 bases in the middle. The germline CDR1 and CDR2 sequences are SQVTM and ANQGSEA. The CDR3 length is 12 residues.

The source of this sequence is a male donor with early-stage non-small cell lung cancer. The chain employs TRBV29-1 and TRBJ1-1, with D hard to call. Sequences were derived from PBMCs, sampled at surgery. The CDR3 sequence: CSIVGGHTEAFF. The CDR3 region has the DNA TGCAGCATTGTGGGAGGGCACACTGAAGCTTTCTTT.